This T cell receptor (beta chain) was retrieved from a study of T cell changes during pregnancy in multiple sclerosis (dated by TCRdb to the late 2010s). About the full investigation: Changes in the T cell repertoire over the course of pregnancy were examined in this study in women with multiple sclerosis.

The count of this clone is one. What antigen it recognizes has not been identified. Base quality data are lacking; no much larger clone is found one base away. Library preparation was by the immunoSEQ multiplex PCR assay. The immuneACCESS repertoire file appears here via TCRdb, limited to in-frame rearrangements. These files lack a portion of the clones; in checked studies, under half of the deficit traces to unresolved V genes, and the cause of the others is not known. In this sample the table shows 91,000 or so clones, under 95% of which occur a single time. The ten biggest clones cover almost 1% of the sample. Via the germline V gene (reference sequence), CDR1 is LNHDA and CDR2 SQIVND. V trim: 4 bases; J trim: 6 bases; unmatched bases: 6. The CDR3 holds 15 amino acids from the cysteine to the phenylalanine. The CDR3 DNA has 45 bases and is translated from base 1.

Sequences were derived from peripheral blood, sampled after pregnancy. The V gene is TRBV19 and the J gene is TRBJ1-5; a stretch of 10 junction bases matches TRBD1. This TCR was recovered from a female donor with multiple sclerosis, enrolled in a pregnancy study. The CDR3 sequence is CASSTIGQGGQPQHF. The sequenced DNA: TGTGCCAGTAGTACGATCGGACAGGGGGGTCAGCCCCAGCATTTT.